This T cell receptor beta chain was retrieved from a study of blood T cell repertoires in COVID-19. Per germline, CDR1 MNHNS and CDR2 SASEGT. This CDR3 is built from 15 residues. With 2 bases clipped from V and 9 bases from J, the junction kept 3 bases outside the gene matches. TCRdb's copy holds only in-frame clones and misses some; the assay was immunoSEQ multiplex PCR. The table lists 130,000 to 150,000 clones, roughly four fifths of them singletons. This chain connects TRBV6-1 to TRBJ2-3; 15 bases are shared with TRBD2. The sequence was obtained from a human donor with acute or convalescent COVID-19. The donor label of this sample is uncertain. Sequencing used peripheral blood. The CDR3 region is CASSERTSGGETQYF. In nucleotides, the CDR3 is TGTGCCAGCAGTGAACGGACTAGCGGGGGGGAGACGCAGTATTTT.